This T cell receptor (beta chain) was sequenced in a study of low-dose radiotherapy and immunotherapy resistance in tumors. This clonotype was detected many times. The CDR3 loop spans 12 amino acids. Trimming cost V 3 bases and J 3 bases, with 2 bases left between them. Germline loops: CDR1 LNHDA, CDR2 SQIVND (reference sequence). Time point specified: before trial treatment. Primers used for first-strand cDNA, a TRAV- and TRBV-specific set, covered both alpha and beta chains. It was with a constant-region primer and a V-primer adapter that TCRs were amplified over around 18 PCR cycles. TCRdb fed the reads into MiXCR, producing one record per CDR3 protein. In the table there are about 39,000 distinct CDR3 sequences, around a third of which are singletons.

The receptor was derived from a male donor with gallbladder cancer. Specimen: PBMCs, collected before treatment. V is TRBV19 and J is TRBJ2-2; D is ambiguous. The CDR3 sequence: CASSIYTGELFF. CDR3 sequence (DNA): TGTGCCAGTAGTATTTACACCGGGGAGCTGTTTTTT.